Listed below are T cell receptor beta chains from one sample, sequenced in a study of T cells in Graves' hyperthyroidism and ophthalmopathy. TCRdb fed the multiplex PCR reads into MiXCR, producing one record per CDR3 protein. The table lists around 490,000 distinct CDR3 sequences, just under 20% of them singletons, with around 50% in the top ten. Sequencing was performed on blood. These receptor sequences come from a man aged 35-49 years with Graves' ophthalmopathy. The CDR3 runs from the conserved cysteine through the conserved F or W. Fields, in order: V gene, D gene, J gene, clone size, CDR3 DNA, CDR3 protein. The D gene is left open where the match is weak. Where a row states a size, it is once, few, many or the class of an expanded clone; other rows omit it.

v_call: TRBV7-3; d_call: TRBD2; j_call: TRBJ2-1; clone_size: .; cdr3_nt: TGTGCCAGCAGCCCGGCAGTAGCGGGAGAGCGGTTCTTC; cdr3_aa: CASSPAVAGERFF
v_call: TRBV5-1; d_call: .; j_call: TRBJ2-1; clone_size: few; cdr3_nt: TGCGCCAGTAGCTTTGATGGCTCCTACAATGAGCAGTTCTTC; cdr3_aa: CASSFDGSYNEQFF
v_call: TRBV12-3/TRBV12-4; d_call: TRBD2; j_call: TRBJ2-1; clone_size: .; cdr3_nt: TGTGCCAGCAGTGATCCGGGGGGTCGGTACAATGAGCAGTTCTTC; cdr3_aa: CASSDPGGRYNEQFF
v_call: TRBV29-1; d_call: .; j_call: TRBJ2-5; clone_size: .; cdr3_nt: TGCAGCGTTAGTCGGGGCCAAGAGACCCAGTACTTC; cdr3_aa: CSVSRGQETQYF
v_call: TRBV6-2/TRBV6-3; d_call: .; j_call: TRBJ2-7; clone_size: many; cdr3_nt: TGTGCCAGCAGTCCTTCCTTCGAGCAGTACTTC; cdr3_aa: CASSPSFEQYF
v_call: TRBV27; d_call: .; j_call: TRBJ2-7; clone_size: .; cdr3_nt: TGTGCCAGCAGTTTATCTGGGGTAGAGCAGTACTTC; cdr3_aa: CASSLSGVEQYF
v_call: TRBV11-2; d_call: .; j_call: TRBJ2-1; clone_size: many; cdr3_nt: TGTGCCAGCAGCCGGCGAACGGGGCAGGGGTCCAATGAGCAGTTCTTC; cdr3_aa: CASSRRTGQGSNEQFF
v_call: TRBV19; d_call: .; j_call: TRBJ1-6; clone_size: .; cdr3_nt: TGTGCCAGTAGTGCTAGGGGAGGGCTTGGAGATTCACCCCTCCACTTT; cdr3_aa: CASSARGGLGDSPLHF
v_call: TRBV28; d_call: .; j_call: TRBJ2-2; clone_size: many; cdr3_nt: TGTGCCAGCGGTACGGCGAACACCGGGGAGCTGTTTTTT; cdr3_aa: CASGTANTGELFF
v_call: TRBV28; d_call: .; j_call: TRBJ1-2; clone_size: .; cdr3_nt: .; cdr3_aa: CASSSSARRGYTF
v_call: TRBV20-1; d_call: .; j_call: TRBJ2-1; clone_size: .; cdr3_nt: TGCAGTGCTAGACTTAGCGCCCATGAGCAGTTCTTC; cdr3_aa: CSARLSAHEQFF
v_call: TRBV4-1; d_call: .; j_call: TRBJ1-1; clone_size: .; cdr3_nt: TGCGCCAGCAGCCAGGAGGGCGACGGGAACACTGAAGCTTTCTTT; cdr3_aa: CASSQEGDGNTEAFF
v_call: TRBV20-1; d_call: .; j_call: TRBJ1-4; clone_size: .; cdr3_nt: TGCAGTGCTATCCCCACCTTTAATGAAAAACTGTTTTTT; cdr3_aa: CSAIPTFNEKLFF
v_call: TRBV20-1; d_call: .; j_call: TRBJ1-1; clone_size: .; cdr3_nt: TGCAGTGCTAGAGCCCTGGGCCTGACCAGGGATTCTGGCACTGAAGCTTTCTTT; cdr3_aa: CSARALGLTRDSGTEAFF
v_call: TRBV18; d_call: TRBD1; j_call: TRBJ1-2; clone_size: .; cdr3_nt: TGTGCCAGCTCACCTTCTGACAGGGTGGACTATGGCTACACCTTC; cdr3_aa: CASSPSDRVDYGYTF
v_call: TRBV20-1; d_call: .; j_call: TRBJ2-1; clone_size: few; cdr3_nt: TGCAGTGGGGCGCGGGTCTTTAGCTCCTACAATGAGCAGTTCTTC; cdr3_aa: CSGARVFSSYNEQFF
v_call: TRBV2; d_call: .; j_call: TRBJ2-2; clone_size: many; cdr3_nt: TGTGCCAGCAGTGAACAAGGGCACACAAACACCGGGGAGCTGTTTTTT; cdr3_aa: CASSEQGHTNTGELFF
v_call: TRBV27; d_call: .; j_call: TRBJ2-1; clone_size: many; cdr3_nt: TGTGCCAGCAGTTTTTCGAGGGGGGCAAGGAGTACCTCCTACAATGAGCAGTTCTTC; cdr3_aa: CASSFSRGARSTSYNEQFF
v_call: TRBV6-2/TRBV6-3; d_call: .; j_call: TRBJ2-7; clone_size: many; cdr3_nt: TGTGCCAGCAGTGGAGCACAGGGAAGACAAACGTACGAGCAGTACTTC; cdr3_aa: CASSGAQGRQTYEQYF
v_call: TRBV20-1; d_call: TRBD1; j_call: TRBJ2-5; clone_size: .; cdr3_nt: TGCAGTGCCCAACAGACAGGGATCGAGACCCAGTACTTC; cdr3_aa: CSAQQTGIETQYF
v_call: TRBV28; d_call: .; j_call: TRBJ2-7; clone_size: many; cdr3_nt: TGTGCCAGCAGTTCGGCACAGGTCAGCTCCTACGAGCAGTACTTC; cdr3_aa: CASSSAQVSSYEQYF
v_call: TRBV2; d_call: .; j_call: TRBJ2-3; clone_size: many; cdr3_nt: TGTGCCAGCAGTCTTCTACCCGATACGCAGTATTTT; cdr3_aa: CASSLLPDTQYF
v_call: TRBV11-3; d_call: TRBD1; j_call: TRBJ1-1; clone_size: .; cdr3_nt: TGTGCCAGCAGCTCGCAACAGGGGGCGAGCACTGAAGCTTTCTTT; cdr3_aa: CASSSQQGASTEAFF
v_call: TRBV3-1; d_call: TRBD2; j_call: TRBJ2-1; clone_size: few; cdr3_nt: TGTGCCAGCAGCCAAGATCTGAAGCGGGGGGGCCGAAACAATGAGCAGTTCTTC; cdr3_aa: CASSQDLKRGGRNNEQFF
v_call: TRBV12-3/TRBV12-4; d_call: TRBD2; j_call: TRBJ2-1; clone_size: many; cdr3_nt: TGTGCCAGCAGTTTAGGGCTAGCGGAAAACAATGAGCAGTTCTTC; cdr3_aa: CASSLGLAENNEQFF
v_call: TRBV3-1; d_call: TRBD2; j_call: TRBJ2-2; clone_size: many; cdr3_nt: TGTGCCAGCAGCGTAAGACCGGGACTAGCGGTCGGGGAGCTGTTTTTT; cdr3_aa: CASSVRPGLAVGELFF
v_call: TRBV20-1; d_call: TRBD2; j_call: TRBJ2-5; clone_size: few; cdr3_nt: TGCAGTGCTAGAGATTCGCTGCGGGAGTATGAGGCCCAGTACTTC; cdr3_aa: CSARDSLREYEAQYF
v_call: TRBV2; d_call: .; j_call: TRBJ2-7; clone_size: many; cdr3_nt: TGTGCCAGCAGTGCAATCGGGACTCTATCCTACGAGCAGTACTTC; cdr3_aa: CASSAIGTLSYEQYF
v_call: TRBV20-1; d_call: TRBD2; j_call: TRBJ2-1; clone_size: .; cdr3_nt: TGCAGTGCTAGTAATTGGCGGGGGAACAATGAGCAGTTCTTC; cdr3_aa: CSASNWRGNNEQFF
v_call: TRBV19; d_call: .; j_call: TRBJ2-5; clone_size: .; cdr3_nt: TGTGCCAGTAGTGTGGGGCAGGGGACCTTCATGACCCAGTACTTC; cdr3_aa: CASSVGQGTFMTQYF
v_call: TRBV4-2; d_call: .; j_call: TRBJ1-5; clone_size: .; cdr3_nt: TGTGCCAGCAGCACCAAGGAAGGTCAGCCCCAGCATTTT; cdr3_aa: CASSTKEGQPQHF
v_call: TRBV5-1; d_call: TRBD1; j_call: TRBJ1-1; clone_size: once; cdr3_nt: TGTGCCAGCAGACCTACAGGGGTGACTGAAGCTTTCTTT; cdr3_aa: CASRPTGVTEAFF
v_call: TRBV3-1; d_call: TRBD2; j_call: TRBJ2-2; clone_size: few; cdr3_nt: TGTGCCAGCAGCCTAAGTGCTAGCGGGACCCGGGAGCTGTTTTTT; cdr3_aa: CASSLSASGTRELFF
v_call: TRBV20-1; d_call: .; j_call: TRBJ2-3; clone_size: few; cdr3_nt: TGCAGTGCTAGGATGGGGGGGGCAGCAGATACGCAGTATTTT; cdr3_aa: CSARMGGAADTQYF
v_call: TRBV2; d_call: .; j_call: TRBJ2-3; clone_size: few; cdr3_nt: TGTGCCAGCAGGGGGATTAGCACAGATACGCAGTATTTT; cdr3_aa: CASRGISTDTQYF
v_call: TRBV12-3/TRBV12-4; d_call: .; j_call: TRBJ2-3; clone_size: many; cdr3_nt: TGTGCCAGCAGCCAACAACAACACACAGATACGCAGTATTTT; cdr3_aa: CASSQQQHTDTQYF
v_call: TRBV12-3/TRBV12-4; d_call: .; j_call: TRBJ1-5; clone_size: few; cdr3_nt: TGTGCCAGCAGTTATCCGGGTTGGAAGCAGCCCCAGCATTTT; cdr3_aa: CASSYPGWKQPQHF
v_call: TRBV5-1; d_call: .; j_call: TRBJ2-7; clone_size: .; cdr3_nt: TGCGCCAGCAGCTTGGTGCCAGGGCCCTACGAGCAGTACTTC; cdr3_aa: CASSLVPGPYEQYF
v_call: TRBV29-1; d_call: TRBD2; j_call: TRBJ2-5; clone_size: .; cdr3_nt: TGCAGCGTGGGGGGGGGTCAAGAGACCCAGTACTTC; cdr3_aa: CSVGGGQETQYF
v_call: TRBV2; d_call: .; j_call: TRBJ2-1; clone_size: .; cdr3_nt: TGTGCCAGCAGTTTGGACTCCCCCCCGACCTACAATGAGCAGTTCTTC; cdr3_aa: CASSLDSPPTYNEQFF